The 25 T cell receptor beta chains below all came from one sample that was sequenced in a study of T cell repertoires in cytomegalovirus infection. In TCRdb, the reads were re-called with MiXCR into one record per CDR3 protein. Of 50,000 or so distinct CDR3 sequences listed, around a fifth are singletons. These receptors' antigens are unknown. The sample in question was CD8+ T cells from cultured PBMCs, obtained from culture after CMV antigen stimulation. These receptors all come from a human donor in good health (CMV status not recorded). Some clones in this sample may be carry-over from other donors' samples.

V and J are TRBV19 and TRBJ2-1; D might be TRBD1 (6 bases). Trimming took off 6 bases at V and 1 base at J, with 10 bases between the two ends. Germline CDR1 LNHDA, CDR2 SQIVND (reference sequence). The CDR3 spans 14 residues. This CDR3 is CASSPGTSYNEQFF. In DNA form, the CDR3 reads TGTGCCAGTAGCCCTGGGACATCCTACAATGAGCAGTTCTTC.

The sample holds many counts of this clonotype. This chain connects TRBV6-1 to TRBJ1-1; D remains ambiguous. The V gene's germline CDR1 is MNHNS and CDR2 SASEGT. This CDR3 has 15 residues. The ends were cut back, 0 bases at V and 4 bases at J, with 12 bases in the middle. The CDR3 DNA follows: TGTGCCAGCAGTGAAGCTGGGCGGGTGTCCACTGAAGCTTTCTTT. Translation: CASSEAGRVSTEAFF.

A few counts support this clonotype. The chain carries TRBV9 and TRBJ2-2; D uncertain. This CDR3 comprises 13 residues. Germline V gene data show CDR1 as SGDLS and CDR2 as YYNGEE. Trimming stripped 0 bases from V and 5 bases from J, with 5 bases between. This CDR3 reads CASSVGRTGELFF. DNA of the CDR3: TGTGCCAGCAGCGTAGGACGGACCGGGGAGCTGTTTTTT.

This clonotype was observed a handful of times. V and J are TRBV7-8 and TRBJ2-5, with D maybe TRBD1 (5 bases). This CDR3 has 18 residues. Trimming left V 1 base short and J 5 bases short, with 23 bases between. Germline V lookup: CDR1 SGHVS, CDR2 FQNEAQ. CDR3: CASSLEGLGRTPTETQYF. As DNA, the CDR3 is TGTGCCAGCAGCTTAGAGGGGTTGGGCAGAACCCCCACGGAGACCCAGTACTTC.

This clonotype came up a few times. This sequence joins TRBV7-9 and TRBJ1-5; D not resolved. V was trimmed by 1 base and J by 6 bases, leaving 13 bases between them. The CDR3 contains 15 residues. Germline loops: CDR1 SEHNR, CDR2 FQNEAQ (reference sequence). The CDR3 coding sequence is TGTGCCAGCAGCTTAGGAGGGTTGATGGGTCAGCCCCAGCATTTT. It specifies CASSLGGLMGQPQHF.

The table lists this clonotype with a few counts. The chain links TRBV7-6 to TRBJ2-5, with 7 bases that match TRBD1. The V gene end was trimmed by 5 bases and the J gene end by 4 bases; junction bases not matched to a gene: 4. Germline-derived CDR1 and CDR2 are SGHVS and FNYEAQ. The CDR3 contains 13 residues. The CDR3, as DNA: TGTGCCAGCAGCCCCCACAGGGGAGAGACCCAGTACTTC. Amino acids: CASSPHRGETQYF.

This clonotype was found a few times. V gene TRBV28 combines with J gene TRBJ2-1; TRBD2 aligns across 9 bases. The J segment lost 9 bases and the V segment lost 3 bases, leaving 6 bases of the junction unmatched. From germline, CDR1 is MDHEN and CDR2 SYDVKM. CDR3 length: 14 residues. The CDR3 spells CASSFRAGGTEQFF. The CDR3 DNA reads TGTGCCAGCAGTTTTAGGGCGGGAGGGACTGAGCAGTTCTTC.

The chain joins TRBV19 to TRBJ2-5; D gene ambiguous. This CDR3 contains 14 residues. Germline loops: CDR1 LNHDA, CDR2 SQIVND (reference sequence). V was trimmed by 6 bases and J by 5 bases, leaving 16 bases between them. The DNA of the CDR3 is TGTGCCAGTAGCCTCGCGGTCCGTGGGGAGACCCAGTACTTC. This translates into CASSLAVRGETQYF.

With regard to this clonotype: The junction shows a germline mismatch at one end, possibly a read error. This chain links TRBV7-2 with TRBJ2-7; 10 nucleotides agree with TRBD1. CDR3 size: 15 residues. CDR1 and CDR2 from the germline V gene are SGHTA and FQGNSA. CDR3 nucleotide sequence: TGTGCCAACAGCTTAGAACCGACAGGGGGCCACGAGCAGTACTTC. Its protein is CANSLEPTGGHEQYF.

The V gene is TRBV7-2, the J gene TRBJ2-6; no clear D. This CDR3 region has 18 residues. Trimming shortened V by 3 bases and J by 4 bases, and 19 bases separated the two germline ends. Germline-derived CDR1 and CDR2 are SGHTA and FQGNSA. The CDR3 spells CASSFLSSRATGANVLTF. As DNA, the CDR3 is TGTGCCAGCAGCTTTTTATCGTCTAGGGCAACCGGGGCCAACGTCCTGACTTTC.

This clonotype was counted only a few times. V usage is TRBV11-2 and J usage is TRBJ2-5; D possibly uses TRBD1 or TRBD2 (5 bases each). Germline V CDR1 and CDR2: SGHAT, FQNNGV. The germline V and J ends were trimmed by 0 bases and 4 bases, with 12 bases remaining between them. The CDR3 sequence is 15 residues long. The CDR3 sequence: CASSLEFRGRETQYF. CDR3 bases: TGTGCCAGCAGCTTAGAGTTCCGGGGCCGAGAGACCCAGTACTTC.

CDR3 coding DNA: TGTGCCAGCAGTCTCCAATGGGGCTCCTACGAGCAGTACTTC. Translating it yields CASSLQWGSYEQYF. This sequence joins TRBV27 and TRBJ2-7; D is ambiguous. The V gene lost 5 bases and the J gene lost 0 bases, with 11 bases spanning the gap. Germline V CDR1 and CDR2: MNHEY, SMNVEV (reference sequence). The CDR3 runs to 14 residues.

This clonotype turned up a few times. This chain connects TRBV6-6 to TRBJ2-1, with D tentatively TRBD1 (7 bases). There are 14 residues in the CDR3. Germline CDR1 MNHNY, CDR2 SVGAGI (reference sequence). Between the trimmed V and J ends, which lost 6 bases and 1 base, there was a span of 10 bases. CDR3 DNA: TGTGCCAGCAGGGCGGGACAGTCCTACAATGAGCAGTTCTTC. Protein sequence: CASRAGQSYNEQFF.

The chain joins TRBV12-3 or TRBV12-4 to TRBJ2-7; possible D gene TRBD1, 6 bases. Deletions cut 6 bases from V and 5 bases from J, with 23 bases between. The CDR3 extends over 16 amino acids. CDR3: CASSPSWGTPDHEQYF. CDR3 nucleotides: TGTGCCAGCAGCCCCAGCTGGGGGACACCCGACCACGAGCAGTACTTC.

On this clonotype: A clone one base away is much larger, so this may be a read error. The gene calls are TRBV6-2 or TRBV6-3 and TRBJ2-2, with 7 bases matching TRBD2. Per germline, CDR1 MNHEY and CDR2 SVGEGT. The V gene end was trimmed by 2 bases and the J gene end by 7 bases; junction bases not matched to a gene: 19. This CDR3 has 19 amino acids. The CDR3 is CASSYTTVGGAGYIGELFF. In DNA form, the CDR3 reads TGTGCCAGCAGTTACACCACGGTTGGTGGAGCGGGGTACATCGGGGAGCTGTTTTTT.

The chain carries TRBV6-2 or TRBV6-3 and TRBJ2-3; TRBD2 agrees at 11 bases. The CDR3 is made up of 17 amino acids. V lost 2 bases to trimming and J lost 0 bases; unmatched junction nucleotides: 4. The germline CDR1 and CDR2 sequences are MNHEY and SVGEGT. CDR3 loop: CASSYATSGTSTDTQYF. CDR3 nucleotide sequence: TGTGCCAGCAGTTACGCGACTAGCGGGACCAGCACAGATACGCAGTATTTT.

The CDR3 loop is CASSPNMGASYEQYF. The DNA for the CDR3 is TGCGCCAGCAGCCCAAACATGGGGGCCTCCTACGAGCAGTACTTC. The chain uses TRBV4-1 and TRBJ2-7; the D gene is possibly TRBD1 (6 bases). The V end was cut by 4 bases, the J end by 0 bases, with 13 bases between. The CDR3 has 15 amino acids. The germline CDR1 and CDR2 sequences are MGHRA and YSYEKL.

The V call is TRBV6-2 or TRBV6-3, the J call TRBJ1-5, with a weak D call TRBD1 (5 bases). The CDR3 contains 15 residues. V gave up 6 bases and J gave up 7 bases, with 19 bases separating them. Germline CDR1 MNHEY, CDR2 SVGEGT. The CDR3 sequence: CASSRYRQGEQPQHF. The CDR3, as DNA: TGTGCCAGCAGCCGTTATAGGCAAGGGGAACAGCCCCAGCATTTT.

This clonotype showed up just once. Sequence at one end of the junction differs from germline and may be a read error. The chain recombines TRBV7-2 with TRBJ2-7; 8 nucleotides align to TRBD1. The germline gives CDR1 SGHTA, CDR2 FQGNSA. The CDR3 totals 18 residues. In DNA, the CDR3 is TGTGCCAGCAGCTTATCGGGCTACAGGGGGGAGTTTGTCGGGAGCATTACGTTC. Its protein product is CASSLSGYRGEFVGSITF.

The chain uses TRBV28 and TRBJ1-5; D perhaps matches TRBD1 (5 bases). Germline CDR1 and CDR2: MDHEN and SYDVKM. The CDR3 is made up of 14 amino acids. The V gene lost 2 bases and the J gene lost 2 bases, with 7 bases spanning the gap. The CDR3: CASSLRGGNQPQHF. CDR3 DNA sequence: TGTGCCAGCAGTTTAAGGGGTGGCAATCAGCCCCAGCATTTT.

The V and J genes are TRBV7-9 and TRBJ1-1; 8 bases fit TRBD1. Trimming took 4 bases from V and 6 from J; bases not matched to a gene: 7. CDR1 SEHNR and CDR2 FQNEAQ come from the germline V gene (reference sequence). This CDR3 is 14 amino acids long. CDR3 sequence reads: CASSSQGALAEAFF. The CDR3 DNA reads as TGTGCCAGCAGCTCCCAGGGGGCGTTAGCTGAAGCTTTCTTT.

This sequence joins TRBV7-9 and TRBJ1-1; D is perhaps TRBD1 (5 bases). V was trimmed by 1 base and J by 3 bases, leaving 21 bases between them. The CDR3 covers 18 residues. Germline lookup yields CDR1 SEHNR and CDR2 FQNEAQ (reference sequence). The CDR3 bases are TGTGCCAGCAGCTTAGAAATAGGGGCCGGGCGGGAATACACTGAAGCTTTCTTT. This sequence encodes CASSLEIGAGREYTEAFF.

This clonotype was seen ten or more times. The V gene is TRBV7-2, the J gene TRBJ1-1, with D uncertain. Trimming cost V 8 bases and J 5 bases, with 6 bases left between them. The CDR3 length is 10 residues. Germline V lookup: CDR1 SGHTA, CDR2 FQGNSA. The CDR3 DNA reads TGTGCCAGCCCCCTAACTGAAGCTTTCTTT. Amino acid sequence: CASPLTEAFF. The whole variable domain, remainder taken from reference TRBV7-2 and TRBJ1-1, is GAGVSQSPSNKVTEKGKDVELRCDPISGHTALYWYRQSLGQGLEFLIYFQGNSAPDKSGLPSDRFSAERTGGSVSTLTIQRTQQEDSAVYLCASPLTEAFFGQGTRLTVV.

The chain employs TRBV6-1 and TRBJ2-1; D may be TRBD1 (5 bases). Germline V gene lookup returns CDR1 MNHNS and CDR2 SASEGT. CDR3 length: 13 amino acids. Between the trimmed V and J ends, which lost 5 bases and 10 bases, there was a span of 15 bases. CDR3 residues: CASSYRSSWEQFF. CDR3 bases: TGTGCCAGCAGTTACAGGTCCAGTTGGGAGCAGTTCTTC.

This clonotype showed up just a few times. This chain links TRBV9 with TRBJ2-2, with D uncertain. V lost 0 bases and J lost 4, with 7 bases in between. Germline V gene lookup returns CDR1 SGDLS and CDR2 YYNGEE. This CDR3 is built from 14 residues. The CDR3 DNA sequence: TGTGCCAGCAGCGTAGCTGACTCCACCGGGGAGCTGTTTTTT. This translates into CASSVADSTGELFF. The variable domain in full, completed from reference TRBV9 and TRBJ2-2, reads DSGVTQTPKHLITATGQRVTLRCSPRSGDLSVYWYQQSLDQGLQFLIQYYNGEERAKGNILERFSAQQFPDLHSELNLSSLELGDSALYFCASSVADSTGELFFGEGSRLTVL.